This T cell receptor (beta chain) was identified during a study of breast tumors, draining lymph nodes, adjacent tissues. Findings and limits, study-wide: Luminal-like breast cancer showed significantly higher tumor–nontumor repertoire similarity than basal-like. That most tumor T cells come from lymph nodes remained unproven. Findings are consistent with lymph node origin and intratumoral expansion of most tumor T cells. Tumor TCR diversity was below lymph nodes but above nontumor tissue.

Breast cancer patients provided tissue from their axillary draining lymph nodes. This CDR3 spans 16 amino acids. Germline V gives CDR1 DFQATT, CDR2 SNEGSKA (reference sequence). The ends lost 0 bases at V and 8 bases at J; junction bases unmatched: 10. From the multiplex PCR reads, TCRdb called clonotypes with MiXCR, one entry per CDR3 protein. The sample yields some 200,000 distinct CDR3 sequences, approximately 30% seen once. The table lists this clonotype with many counts. Its antigen is unknown. V and J are TRBV20-1 and TRBJ1-4; 9 nucleotides line up with TRBD1. The sample consisted of axillary lymph node tissue. This receptor was identified in a female donor with breast cancer. Some clones in this sample may be carry-over from other donors' samples. As DNA, the CDR3 is TGCAGTGCTAGAGATGCCTGGACAGGGGATGAAGAAAAACTGTTTTTT. It translates to CSARDAWTGDEEKLFF.